Reported below is one TCR beta chain. This CDR3 is also generated by other DNA sequences in the sample. The sample originates from a study of blood T cell repertoires in COVID-19. Turning to the study itself: Nucleic acid was either cDNA or gDNA, and it came from T cells, B-cell-depleted T cells, or PBMCs.

Trimming took off 1 base at V and 4 bases at J, with 8 bases between the two ends. The CDR3 sequence is 14 residues long. CDR1 LGHDT and CDR2 YNNKEL come from the germline V gene (reference sequence). Profiling relied on immunoSEQ multiplex PCR, and the TCRdb table lists in-frame clones only, not all of them. Of about 330,000 clones detected, around 92% appear once; the ten largest clones hold about 6%. The chain joins TRBV3-1 (or the pseudogene TRBV3-2) to TRBJ2-1; TRBD2 is a possible D gene (5 bases). This sequence was found in a man aged 18 to 29 who had recovered from COVID-19. Sample: peripheral blood. The CDR3 here is CASSQGGPYNEQFF. In nucleotides, the CDR3 is TGTGCCAGCAGCCAAGGAGGGCCGTACAATGAGCAGTTCTTC.